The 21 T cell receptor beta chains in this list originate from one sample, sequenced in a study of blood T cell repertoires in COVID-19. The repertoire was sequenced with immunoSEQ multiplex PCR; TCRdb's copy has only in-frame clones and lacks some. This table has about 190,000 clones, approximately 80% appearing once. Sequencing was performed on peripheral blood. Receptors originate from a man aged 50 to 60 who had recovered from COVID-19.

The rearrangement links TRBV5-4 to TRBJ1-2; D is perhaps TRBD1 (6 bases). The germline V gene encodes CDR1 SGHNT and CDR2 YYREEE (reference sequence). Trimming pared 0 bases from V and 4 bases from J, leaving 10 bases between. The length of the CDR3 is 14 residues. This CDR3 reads CASSLVGQSYGYTF. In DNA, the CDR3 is TGTGCCAGCAGCTTGGTTGGACAGAGCTATGGCTACACCTTC.

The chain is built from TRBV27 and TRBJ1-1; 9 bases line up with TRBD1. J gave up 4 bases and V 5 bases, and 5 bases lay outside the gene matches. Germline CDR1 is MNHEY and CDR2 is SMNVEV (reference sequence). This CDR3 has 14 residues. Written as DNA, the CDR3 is TGTGCCAGCAGTCCAACAGGGGGCCCCACTGAAGCTTTCTTT. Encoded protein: CASSPTGGPTEAFF.

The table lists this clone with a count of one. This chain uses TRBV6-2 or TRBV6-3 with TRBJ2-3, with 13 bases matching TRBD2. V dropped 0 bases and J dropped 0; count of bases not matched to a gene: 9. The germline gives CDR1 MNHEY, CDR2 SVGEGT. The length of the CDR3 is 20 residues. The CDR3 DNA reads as TGTGCCAGCAGTTACTCGAGGGAACTAGCGGGAGGGCCAAGCACAGATACGCAGTATTTT. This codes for CASSYSRELAGGPSTDTQYF.

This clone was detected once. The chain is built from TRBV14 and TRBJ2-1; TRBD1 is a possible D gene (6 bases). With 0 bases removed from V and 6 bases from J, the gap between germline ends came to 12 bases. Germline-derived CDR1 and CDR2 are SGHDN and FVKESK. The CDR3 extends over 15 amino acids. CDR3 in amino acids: CASSQDLVRGNEQFF. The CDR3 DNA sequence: TGTGCCAGCAGCCAAGATCTGGTCAGGGGCAATGAGCAGTTCTTC.

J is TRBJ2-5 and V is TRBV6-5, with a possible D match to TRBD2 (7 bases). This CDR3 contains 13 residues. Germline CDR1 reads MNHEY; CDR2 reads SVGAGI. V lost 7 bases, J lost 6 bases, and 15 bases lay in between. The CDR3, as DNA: TGTGCCAGCAATGGGGGGGGCCTTAAGACCCAGTACTTC. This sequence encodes CASNGGGLKTQYF.

As DNA, the CDR3 is TGTGCCAGCAGCCAAGGGAGATCCGGGGCCAACGTCCTGACTTTC. Protein product: CASSQGRSGANVLTF. V gene TRBV4-2 combines with J gene TRBJ2-6; D unclear. V gave up 1 base and J gave up 4 bases, with 8 bases separating them. Germline lookup yields CDR1 LGHNA and CDR2 YNFKEQ. This CDR3 comprises 15 residues.

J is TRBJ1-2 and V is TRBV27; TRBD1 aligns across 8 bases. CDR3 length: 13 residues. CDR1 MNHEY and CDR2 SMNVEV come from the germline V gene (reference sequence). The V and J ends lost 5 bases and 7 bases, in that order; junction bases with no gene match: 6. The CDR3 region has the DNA TGTGCCAGCAGTCTGACAGGGGAACTTGGCTACACCTTC. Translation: CASSLTGELGYTF.

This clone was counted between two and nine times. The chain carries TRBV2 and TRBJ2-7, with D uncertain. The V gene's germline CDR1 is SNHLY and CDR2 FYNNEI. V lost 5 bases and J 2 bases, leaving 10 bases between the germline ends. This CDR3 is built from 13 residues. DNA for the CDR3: TGTGCCAGCAGTCTTAGCCGACCCTACGAGCAGTACTTC. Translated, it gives CASSLSRPYEQYF.

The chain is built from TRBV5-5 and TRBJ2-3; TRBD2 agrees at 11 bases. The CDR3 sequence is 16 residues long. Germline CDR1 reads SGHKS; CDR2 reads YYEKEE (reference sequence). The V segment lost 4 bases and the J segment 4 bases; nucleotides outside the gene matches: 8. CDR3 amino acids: CASSPTSSGRPDTQYF. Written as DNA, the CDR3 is TGTGCCAGCAGCCCGACATCTAGCGGGAGGCCAGATACGCAGTATTTT. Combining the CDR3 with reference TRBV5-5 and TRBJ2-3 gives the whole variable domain DAGVTQSPTHLIKTRGQQVTLRCSPISGHKSVSWYQQVLGQGPQFIFQYYEKEERGRGNFPDRFSARQFPNYSSELNVNALLLGDSALYLCASSPTSSGRPDTQYFGPGTRLTVL.

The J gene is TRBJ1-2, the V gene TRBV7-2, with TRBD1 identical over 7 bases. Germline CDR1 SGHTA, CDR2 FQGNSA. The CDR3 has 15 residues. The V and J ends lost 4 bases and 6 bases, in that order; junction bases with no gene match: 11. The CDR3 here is CASSSTGPIPHGYTF. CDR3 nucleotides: TGTGCCAGCAGCTCGACAGGGCCCATTCCTCATGGCTACACCTTC.

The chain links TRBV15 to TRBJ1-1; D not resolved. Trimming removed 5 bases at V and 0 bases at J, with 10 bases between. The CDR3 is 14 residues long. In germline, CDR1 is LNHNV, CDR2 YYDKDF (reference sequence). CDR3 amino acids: CATSAASVNTEAFF. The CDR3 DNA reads TGTGCCACCAGCGCCGCATCGGTGAACACTGAAGCTTTCTTT.

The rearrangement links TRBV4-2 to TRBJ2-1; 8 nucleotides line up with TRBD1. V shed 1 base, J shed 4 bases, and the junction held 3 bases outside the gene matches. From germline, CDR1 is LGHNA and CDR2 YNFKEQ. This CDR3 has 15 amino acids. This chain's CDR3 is CASSQGQGLYNEQFF. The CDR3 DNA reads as TGTGCCAGCAGCCAAGGACAGGGGTTATACAATGAGCAGTTCTTC.

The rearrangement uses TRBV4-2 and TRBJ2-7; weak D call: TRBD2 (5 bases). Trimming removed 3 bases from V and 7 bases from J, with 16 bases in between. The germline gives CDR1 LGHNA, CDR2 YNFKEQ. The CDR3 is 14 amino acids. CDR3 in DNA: TGTGCCAGCAGCCAGGACGGACTCCCGGGGGAGCAGTACTTC. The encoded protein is CASSQDGLPGEQYF.

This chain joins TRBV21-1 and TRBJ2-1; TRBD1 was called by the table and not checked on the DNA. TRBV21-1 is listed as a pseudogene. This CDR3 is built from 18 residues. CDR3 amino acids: CASQGGATSGQTYNEQFF. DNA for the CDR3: TGTGCCAGCCAGGGGGGTGCAACGTCGGGACAGACCTACAATGAGCAGTTCTTC.

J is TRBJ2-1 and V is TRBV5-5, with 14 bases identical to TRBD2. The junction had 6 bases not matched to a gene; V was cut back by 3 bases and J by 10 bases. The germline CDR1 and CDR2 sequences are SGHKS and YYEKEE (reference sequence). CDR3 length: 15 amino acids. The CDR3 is CASSYATSGRGEQFF. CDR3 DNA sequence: TGTGCCAGCAGCTACGCGACTAGCGGGAGGGGGGAGCAGTTCTTC.

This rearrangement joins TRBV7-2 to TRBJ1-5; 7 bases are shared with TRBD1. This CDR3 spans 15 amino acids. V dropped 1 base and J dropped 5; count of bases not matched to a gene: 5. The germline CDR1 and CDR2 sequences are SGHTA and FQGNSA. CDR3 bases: TGTGCCAGCAGCTTAGTAGAGGGGGCCTATCAGCCCCAGCATTTT. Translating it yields CASSLVEGAYQPQHF. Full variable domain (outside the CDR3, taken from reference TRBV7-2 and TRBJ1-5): GAGVSQSPSNKVTEKGKDVELRCDPISGHTALYWYRQSLGQGLEFLIYFQGNSAPDKSGLPSDRFSAERTGGSVSTLTIQRTQQEDSAVYLCASSLVEGAYQPQHFGDGTRLSIL.

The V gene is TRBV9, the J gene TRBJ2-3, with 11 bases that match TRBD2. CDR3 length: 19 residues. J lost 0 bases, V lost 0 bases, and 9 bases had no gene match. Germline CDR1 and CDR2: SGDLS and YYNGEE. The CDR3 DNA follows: TGTGCCAGCAGCGTAGCTAGCGCTAGCGGGAGGACCAGCACAGATACGCAGTATTTT. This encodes CASSVASASGRTSTDTQYF.

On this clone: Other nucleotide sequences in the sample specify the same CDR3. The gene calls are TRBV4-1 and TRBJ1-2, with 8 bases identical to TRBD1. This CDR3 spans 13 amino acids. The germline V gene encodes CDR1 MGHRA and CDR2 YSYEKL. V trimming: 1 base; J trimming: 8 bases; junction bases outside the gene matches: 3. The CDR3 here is CASSQGAGGGYTF. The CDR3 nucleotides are TGCGCCAGCAGCCAAGGGGCAGGGGGCGGCTACACCTTC.

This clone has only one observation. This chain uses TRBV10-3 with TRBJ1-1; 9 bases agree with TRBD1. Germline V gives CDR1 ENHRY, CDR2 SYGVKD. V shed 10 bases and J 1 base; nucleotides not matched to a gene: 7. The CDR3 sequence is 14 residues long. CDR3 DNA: TGTGCCACCGACCCACAGGGGGCGAACACTGAAGCTTTCTTT. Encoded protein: CATDPQGANTEAFF.

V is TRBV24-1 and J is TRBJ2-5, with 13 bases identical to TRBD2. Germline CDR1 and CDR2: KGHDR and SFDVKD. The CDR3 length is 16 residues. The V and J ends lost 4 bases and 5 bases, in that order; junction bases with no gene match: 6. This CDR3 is CATSDRTSGSRETQYF. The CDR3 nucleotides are TGTGCCACCAGTGACAGGACTAGCGGGAGTCGCGAGACCCAGTACTTC.

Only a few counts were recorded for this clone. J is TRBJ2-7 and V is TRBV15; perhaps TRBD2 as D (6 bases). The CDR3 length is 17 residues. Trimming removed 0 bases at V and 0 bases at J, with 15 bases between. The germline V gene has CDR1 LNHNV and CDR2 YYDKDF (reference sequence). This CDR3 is CATSRDEGLLSSYEQYF. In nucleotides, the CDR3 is TGTGCCACCAGCAGAGATGAGGGACTGCTGAGCTCCTACGAGCAGTACTTC.